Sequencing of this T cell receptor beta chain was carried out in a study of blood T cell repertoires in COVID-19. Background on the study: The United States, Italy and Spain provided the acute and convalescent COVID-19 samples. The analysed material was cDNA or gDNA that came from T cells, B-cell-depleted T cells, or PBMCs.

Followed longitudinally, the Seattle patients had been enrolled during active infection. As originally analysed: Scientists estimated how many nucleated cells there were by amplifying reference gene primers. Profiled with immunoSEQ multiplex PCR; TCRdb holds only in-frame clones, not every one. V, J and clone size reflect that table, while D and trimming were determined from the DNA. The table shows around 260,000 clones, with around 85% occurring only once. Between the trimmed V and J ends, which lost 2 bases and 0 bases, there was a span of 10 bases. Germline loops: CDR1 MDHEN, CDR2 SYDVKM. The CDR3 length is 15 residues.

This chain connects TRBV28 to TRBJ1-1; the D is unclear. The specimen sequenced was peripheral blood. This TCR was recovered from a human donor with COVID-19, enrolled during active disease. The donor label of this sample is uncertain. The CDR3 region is CASSLTSRMNTEAFF. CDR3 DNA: TGTGCCAGCAGTTTAACTAGCAGAATGAACACTGAAGCTTTCTTT.